This T cell receptor (beta chain) was sequenced during a study of T cell responses to AZD1222 COVID-19 vaccine. Findings of the study overall: CD4 TCRs linked to vaccination spanned spike, dominating at 160-218 and 743-854. Females outnumbered males among donors, who were mostly white British; clonal diversity was possibly underestimated.

Comments on this clone: The antigen is undetermined.

The repertoire was sequenced with immunoSEQ multiplex PCR; TCRdb's copy has only in-frame clones and lacks some. The data contain tens of thousands of clones, approximately 90% of them singletons. Between the trimmed V and J ends, which lost 6 bases and 1 base, there was a span of 12 bases. There are 14 residues in the CDR3. CDR1 and CDR2 from the germline V gene are MNHEY and SMNVEV (reference sequence). This sample comprised peripheral blood, obtained 28 days after the second AZD1222 dose. The TCR was taken from an adult who received the AZD1222 COVID-19 vaccine. The V and J genes are TRBV27 and TRBJ1-1; D may be TRBD1 (5 bases). Written as DNA, the CDR3 is TGTGCCAGCAGACTAATAGGGGCGAACACTGAAGCTTTCTTT. Amino acid sequence: CASRLIGANTEAFF.